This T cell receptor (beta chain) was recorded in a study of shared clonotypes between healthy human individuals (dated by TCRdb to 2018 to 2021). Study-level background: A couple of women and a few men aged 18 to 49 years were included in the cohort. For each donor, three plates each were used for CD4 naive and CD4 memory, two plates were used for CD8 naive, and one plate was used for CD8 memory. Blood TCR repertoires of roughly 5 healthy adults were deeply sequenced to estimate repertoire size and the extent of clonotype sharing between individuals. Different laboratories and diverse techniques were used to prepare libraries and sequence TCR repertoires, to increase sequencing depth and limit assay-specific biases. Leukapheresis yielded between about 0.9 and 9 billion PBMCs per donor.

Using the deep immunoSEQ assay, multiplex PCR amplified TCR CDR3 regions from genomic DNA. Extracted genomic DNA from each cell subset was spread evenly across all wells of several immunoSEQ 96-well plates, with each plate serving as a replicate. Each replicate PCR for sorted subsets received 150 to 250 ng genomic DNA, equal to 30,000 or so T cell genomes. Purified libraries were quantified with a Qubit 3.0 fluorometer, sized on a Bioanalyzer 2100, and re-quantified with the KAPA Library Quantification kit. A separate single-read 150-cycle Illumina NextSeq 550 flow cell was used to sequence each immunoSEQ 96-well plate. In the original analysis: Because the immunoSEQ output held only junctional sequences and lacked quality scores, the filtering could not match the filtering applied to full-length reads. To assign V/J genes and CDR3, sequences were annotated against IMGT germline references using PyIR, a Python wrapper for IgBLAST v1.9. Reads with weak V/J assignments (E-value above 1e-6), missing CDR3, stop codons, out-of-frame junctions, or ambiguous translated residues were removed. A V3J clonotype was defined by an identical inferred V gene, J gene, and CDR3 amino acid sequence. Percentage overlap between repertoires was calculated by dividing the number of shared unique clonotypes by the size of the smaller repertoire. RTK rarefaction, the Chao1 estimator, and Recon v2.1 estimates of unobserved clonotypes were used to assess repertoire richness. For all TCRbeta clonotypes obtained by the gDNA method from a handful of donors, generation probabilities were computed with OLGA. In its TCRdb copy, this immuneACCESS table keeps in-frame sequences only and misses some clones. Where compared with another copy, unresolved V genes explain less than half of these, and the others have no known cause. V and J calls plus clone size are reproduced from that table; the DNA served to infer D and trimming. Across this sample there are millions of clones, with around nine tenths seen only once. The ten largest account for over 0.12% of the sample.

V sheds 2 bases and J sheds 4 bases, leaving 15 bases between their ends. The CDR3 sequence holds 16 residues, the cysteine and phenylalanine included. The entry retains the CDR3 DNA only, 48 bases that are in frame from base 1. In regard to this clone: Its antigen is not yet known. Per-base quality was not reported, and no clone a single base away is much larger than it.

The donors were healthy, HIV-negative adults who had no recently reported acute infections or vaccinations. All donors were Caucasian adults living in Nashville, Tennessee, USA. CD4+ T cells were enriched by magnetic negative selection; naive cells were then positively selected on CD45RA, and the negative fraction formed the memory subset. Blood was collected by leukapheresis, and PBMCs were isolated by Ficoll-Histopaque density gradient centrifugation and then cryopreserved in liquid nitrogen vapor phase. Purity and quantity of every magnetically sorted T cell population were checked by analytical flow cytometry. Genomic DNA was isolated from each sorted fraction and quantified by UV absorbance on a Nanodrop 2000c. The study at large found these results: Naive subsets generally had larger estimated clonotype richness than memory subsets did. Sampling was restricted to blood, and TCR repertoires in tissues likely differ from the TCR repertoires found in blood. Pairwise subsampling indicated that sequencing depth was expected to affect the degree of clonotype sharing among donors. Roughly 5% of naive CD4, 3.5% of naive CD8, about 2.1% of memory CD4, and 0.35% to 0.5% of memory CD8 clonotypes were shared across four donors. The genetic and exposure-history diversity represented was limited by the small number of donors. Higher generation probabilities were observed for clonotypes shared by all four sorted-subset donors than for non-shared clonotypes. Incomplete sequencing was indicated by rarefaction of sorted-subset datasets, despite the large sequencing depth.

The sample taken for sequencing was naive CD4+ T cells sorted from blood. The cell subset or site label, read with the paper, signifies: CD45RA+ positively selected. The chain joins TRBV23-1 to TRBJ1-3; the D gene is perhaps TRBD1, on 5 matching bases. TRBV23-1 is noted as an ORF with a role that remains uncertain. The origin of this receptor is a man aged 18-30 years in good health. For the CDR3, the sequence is CASSQPVGTAGNTIYF. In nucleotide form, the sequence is TGCGCCAGCAGTCAACCCGTCGGGACTGCCGGAAACACCATATATTTT.